This T cell receptor (beta chain) was sequenced during a study of T cell repertoires in cytomegalovirus infection. This clonotype was detected only a few times. Its target is not known. TCRdb passed the reads through MiXCR, listing each CDR3 protein once. Of about 740,000 distinct CDR3 sequences in the sample, around a third were seen once. The CDR3 runs 14 residues. V dropped 6 bases and J dropped 4 bases, with 10 bases sitting between them. Germline lookup yields CDR1 SEHNR and CDR2 FQNEAQ (reference sequence). The gene calls are TRBV7-9 and TRBJ2-6; no reliable D call. Sample: cultured PBMCs, taken from culture after CMV antigen stimulation. This sequence originates from a human donor in good health (CMV status not recorded). Some clones in this sample may be carry-over from other donors' samples. CDR3 sequence (DNA): TGTGCCAGCAGTAGGTATTCCGGGGCCAACGTCCTGACTTTC. Translation: CASSRYSGANVLTF. Supplemented by reference TRBV7-9 and TRBJ2-6, the full variable domain reads DTGVSQNPRHKITKRGQNVTFRCDPISEHNRLYWYRQTLGQGPEFLTYFQNEAQLEKSRLLSDRFSAERPKGSFSTLEIQRTEQGDSAMYLCASSRYSGANVLTFGAGSRLTVL.